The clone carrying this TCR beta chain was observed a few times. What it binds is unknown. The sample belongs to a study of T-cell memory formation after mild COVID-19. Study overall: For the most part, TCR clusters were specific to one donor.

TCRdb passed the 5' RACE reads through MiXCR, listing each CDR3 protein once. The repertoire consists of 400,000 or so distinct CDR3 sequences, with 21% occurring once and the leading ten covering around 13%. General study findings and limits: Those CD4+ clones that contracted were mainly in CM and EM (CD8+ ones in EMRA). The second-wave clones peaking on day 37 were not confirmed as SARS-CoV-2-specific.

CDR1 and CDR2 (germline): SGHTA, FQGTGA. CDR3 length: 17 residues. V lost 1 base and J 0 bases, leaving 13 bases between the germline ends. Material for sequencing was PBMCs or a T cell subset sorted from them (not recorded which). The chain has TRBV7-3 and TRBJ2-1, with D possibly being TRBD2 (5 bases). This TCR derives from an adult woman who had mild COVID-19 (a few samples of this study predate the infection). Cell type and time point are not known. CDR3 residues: CASSLRTGSGSYNEQFF. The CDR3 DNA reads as TGTGCCAGCAGCTTAAGAACGGGGAGTGGCTCCTACAATGAGCAGTTCTTC.